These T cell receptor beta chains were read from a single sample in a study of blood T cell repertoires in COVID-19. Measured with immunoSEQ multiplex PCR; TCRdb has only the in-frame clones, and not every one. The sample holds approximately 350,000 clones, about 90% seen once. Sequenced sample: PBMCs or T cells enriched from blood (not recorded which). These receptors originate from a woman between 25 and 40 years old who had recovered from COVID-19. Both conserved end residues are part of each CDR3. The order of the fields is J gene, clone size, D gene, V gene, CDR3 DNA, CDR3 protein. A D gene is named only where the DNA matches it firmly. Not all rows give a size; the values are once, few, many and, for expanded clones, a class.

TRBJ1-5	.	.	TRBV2	TGTGCCAGCAGAGCACAGGAAAATCAGCCCCAGCATTTT	CASRAQENQPQHF
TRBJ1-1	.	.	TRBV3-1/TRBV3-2	TGTGCCAGCAGCCTCCACCAGGGGCTCACTGAAGCTTTCTTT	CASSLHQGLTEAFF
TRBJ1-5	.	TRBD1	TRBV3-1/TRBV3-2	TGTGCCAGCAGCCCTCAAGGGACGACAGGGGGTAGGTATTTT	CASSPQGTTGGRYF
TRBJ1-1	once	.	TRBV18	TGTGCCAGCTCACCACCCCGAGTTGGTACAGGGAACACTGAAGCTTTCTTT	CASSPPRVGTGNTEAFF
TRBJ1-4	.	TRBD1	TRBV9	TGTGCCAGCAGCTTAAGACAGGGTGGGGAAAAACTGTTTTTT	CASSLRQGGEKLFF
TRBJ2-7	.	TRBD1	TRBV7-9	TGTGCCAGCAGCTTTCCGGACAGGGGACCGTACGAGCAGTACTTC	CASSFPDRGPYEQYF
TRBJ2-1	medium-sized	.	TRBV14	TGTGCCAGCAGCCAAGATCAGGTTTACAATGAGCAGTTCTTC	CASSQDQVYNEQFF
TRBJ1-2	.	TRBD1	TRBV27	TGTGCCAGCAGACCGGGACAGGGAATGGGTGGCTACACCTTC	CASRPGQGMGGYTF
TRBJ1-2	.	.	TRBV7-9	TGTGCCAGCAGCCTGTCAGGGGACCAGTATGGCTACACCTTC	CASSLSGDQYGYTF
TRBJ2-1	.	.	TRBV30	TGTGCCTGGAGTGTACGACAGTACAATGAGCAGTTCTTC	CAWSVRQYNEQFF
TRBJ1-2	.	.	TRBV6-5	TGTGCCAGCAGGGTCCTGTACGCGGACTATGGCTACACCTTC	CASRVLYADYGYTF
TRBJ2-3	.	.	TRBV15	TGTGCCACCAGTTCAGGGCCAGATACGCAGTATTTT	CATSSGPDTQYF
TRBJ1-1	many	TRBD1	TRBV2	TGTGCCAGCAGCGACAGACAGGGGAGCACTGAAGCTTTCTTT	CASSDRQGSTEAFF
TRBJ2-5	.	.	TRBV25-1	TGTGCCAGCAGTGAATATGAAAGGGGGGAGACCCAGTACTTC	CASSEYERGETQYF
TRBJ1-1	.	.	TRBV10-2	TGCGCCAGCAGTGAGCCGCAGGGCAGCATGAACACTGAAGCTTTCTTT	CASSEPQGSMNTEAFF
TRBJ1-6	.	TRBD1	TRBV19	TGTGCCAGTAGTGAACTCCGGGCAAACAGGGGGAATTCACCCCTCCACTTT	CASSELRANRGNSPLHF
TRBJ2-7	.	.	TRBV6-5	TGTGCCAGCAGTTACTCGGGACTCAGGTACGAGCAGTACTTC	CASSYSGLRYEQYF
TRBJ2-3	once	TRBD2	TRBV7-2	TGTGCCAGCAGCCCCCGACTAGCGGGAGGAACAGATACGCAGTATTTT	CASSPRLAGGTDTQYF
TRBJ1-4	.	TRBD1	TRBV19	TGTGCCAGTAGCTCACATACAGGGGGCTCGAATGAAAAACTGTTTTTT	CASSSHTGGSNEKLFF
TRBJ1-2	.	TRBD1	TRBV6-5	TGTGCCAGCAGTTACTCGACAGGGGTCGGCTATGGCTACACCTTC	CASSYSTGVGYGYTF
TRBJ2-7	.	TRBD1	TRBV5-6	TGTGCCAGCAGCTCCGGGACAGGGTCGTGGGAGCAGTACTTC	CASSSGTGSWEQYF
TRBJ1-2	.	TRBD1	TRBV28	TGTGCCAGCAGTTTGTACAGGGGAGTCCTTAACTATGGCTACACCTTC	CASSLYRGVLNYGYTF